A single sample gave rise to the 23 T cell receptor beta chains below, sequenced in a study of T cells in Graves' hyperthyroidism and ophthalmopathy. Regions amplified from RNA transcripts were the TCR beta CDR3 regions. HTBI primers were employed in a first-round RT-PCR of the TCR CDR3. TCRdb itself ran the multiplex PCR reads through MiXCR, one entry per CDR3 protein. The sample shows some 510,000 distinct CDR3 sequences, about half of them seen only once. Sequenced: peripheral blood or thyroid tissue (not recorded which). The source is a woman aged 18-35 years with Graves' hyperthyroidism.

V usage is TRBV29-1 and J usage is TRBJ2-3; possibly TRBD1 for D (5 bases). This CDR3 is 13 amino acids long. V was pared by 7 bases and J by 0 bases, with 11 bases between. In germline, CDR1 is SQVTM, CDR2 ANQGSEA. Here the CDR3 DNA reads TGCAGCGGACAGCTTACTAGCACAGATACGCAGTATTTT. This codes for CSGQLTSTDTQYF.

A remark on this clonotype: Being one base from a much bigger clone, this may be a read error. CDR3 in DNA: TGTGCCAGCAGCGGGGAGGGCACTGAAGCTTTCTTT. Encoded protein: CASSGEGTEAFF. This chain uses TRBV12-3 or TRBV12-4 with TRBJ1-1; the D is unclear. CDR3 length equals 12 residues. With 6 bases removed from V and 4 bases from J, the gap between germline ends came to 9 bases.

The chain employs TRBV14 and TRBJ2-7; 7 bases are a match to TRBD1. V trimming: 8 bases; J trimming: 4 bases; junction bases outside the gene matches: 11. CDR1 is SGHDN and CDR2 is FVKESK in the germline V gene. The CDR3 runs to 14 residues. The CDR3, as DNA: TGTGCCAGCTCACCACCGTGGACAGGATACGAGCAGTACTTC. This gives the protein CASSPPWTGYEQYF.

This clonotype showed up just once. This may come from a read error, since a much larger clone is one base off. This chain uses TRBV7-3 with TRBJ2-7; 9 bases match TRBD2. Germline CDR1 reads SGHTA; CDR2 reads FQGTGA. This CDR3 is built from 14 residues. CDR3 amino acids: CASSLEGTSNEQCF. In DNA form, the CDR3 reads TGTGCCAGCAGCTTAGAAGGGACTAGCAACGAGCAGTGCTTC.

The gene calls are TRBV7-8 and TRBJ2-7; D may be TRBD1 or TRBD2 (5 bases each). The CDR3 runs to 14 residues. The germline V and J ends were trimmed by 3 bases and 2 bases, with 11 bases remaining between them. CDR1 is SGHVS, CDR2 FQNEAQ, per germline. DNA for the CDR3: TGTGCCAGCAGCTTGGGGACGACAACCTACGAGCAGTACTTC. Protein: CASSLGTTTYEQYF.

The chain uses TRBV7-9 and TRBJ2-2; perhaps D is TRBD1 or TRBD2 (5 bases each). V dropped 1 base and J dropped 2 bases, with 11 bases sitting between them. The CDR3 length is 16 residues. CDR1 is SEHNR and CDR2 is FQNEAQ in the germline V gene (reference sequence). The CDR3 spells CASSLGETANTGELFF. As DNA, the CDR3 is TGTGCCAGCAGCTTAGGGGAGACAGCAAACACCGGGGAGCTGTTTTTT.

This clonotype was counted at least ten times. The chain recombines TRBV29-1 with TRBJ1-2; TRBD1 is a possible D gene (5 bases). The CDR3 sequence is 11 residues long. Trimming took off 5 bases at V and 5 bases at J, with 9 bases between the two ends. CDR1 is SQVTM, CDR2 ANQGSEA, per germline. CDR3 in DNA: TGCAGCGTTCTGACAGTTTATGGCTACACCTTC. It yields the protein CSVLTVYGYTF.

At least ten counts were recorded for this clonotype. V gene TRBV19 combines with J gene TRBJ1-2; possible D gene TRBD1, 5 bases. The CDR3 has 15 amino acids. V was pared by 5 bases and J by 0 bases, with 13 bases between. The germline CDR1 and CDR2 sequences are LNHDA and SQIVND (reference sequence). The CDR3: CASSPSRGANYGYTF. CDR3 in DNA: TGTGCCAGTAGTCCGTCTAGGGGAGCTAACTATGGCTACACCTTC. Complete variable domain (other parts from reference TRBV19 and TRBJ1-2): DGGITQSPKYLFRKEGQNVTLSCEQNLNHDAMYWYRQDPGQGLRLIYYSQIVNDFQKGDIAEGYSVSREKKESFPLTVTSAQKNPTAFYLCASSPSRGANYGYTFGSGTRLTVV.

The J gene is TRBJ2-5, the V gene TRBV10-2; TRBD1 agrees at 7 bases. In germline, CDR1 is WSHSY, CDR2 SAAADI. This CDR3 is built from 15 residues. The V gene end was trimmed by 8 bases and the J gene end by 4 bases; junction bases not matched to a gene: 13. For the CDR3, the DNA is TGCGCCAGCGGAGGCGACAGGGCCGAGTTAGAGACCCAGTACTTC. Its protein product is CASGGDRAELETQYF.

This clonotype was seen more than once but under ten times. This sequence joins TRBV6-6 and TRBJ2-2; D not certain. This CDR3 has 14 amino acids. CDR1 MNHNY and CDR2 SVGAGI come from the germline V gene (reference sequence). V was cut by 6 bases and J by 4 bases, with 12 bases left in between. For the CDR3, the DNA is TGTGCCAGCAGACGCAATCCGAGCACCGGGGAGCTGTTTTTT. Amino acids: CASRRNPSTGELFF.

V and J are TRBV19 and TRBJ2-7; 14 nucleotides line up with TRBD2. Germline V gives CDR1 LNHDA, CDR2 SQIVND (reference sequence). The CDR3 consists of 14 residues. J lost 6 bases, V lost 8 bases, and 6 bases had no gene match. In DNA, the CDR3 is TGTGCCAGTGGGACTAGCGGGAGTTTCGGCGAGCAGTACTTC. It is translated as CASGTSGSFGEQYF.

The V and J genes are TRBV10-2 and TRBJ2-5; 9 nucleotides align to TRBD1. J gave up 7 bases and V 4 bases, and 7 bases lay outside the gene matches. Germline V gene lookup returns CDR1 WSHSY and CDR2 SAAADI. This CDR3 is 14 amino acids long. Here the CDR3 DNA reads TGCGCCAGCAGTGCAGTACAGGGGGCCTCGACCCAGTACTTC. This translates into CASSAVQGASTQYF.

Details on this clonotype: Germline is not matched at one junction end, which may reflect a read error. This rearrangement joins TRBV13 to TRBJ2-6; D ambiguous. The CDR3 totals 8 residues. Germline CDR1 reads PRHDT; CDR2 reads FYEKMQ (reference sequence). CDR3 nucleotides: TGTGCCAGCAGCACCCAATCTTTC. This codes for CASSTQSF.

The chain links TRBV29-1 to TRBJ2-7; 7 bases are a match to TRBD1. Germline V gives CDR1 SQVTM, CDR2 ANQGSEA. The length of the CDR3 is 11 residues. V lost 6 bases to trimming and J lost 10 bases; unmatched junction nucleotides: 9. The CDR3 here is CSVRGIDVQYF. The CDR3 bases are TGCAGCGTCAGGGGGATCGACGTCCAGTACTTC.

V and J are TRBV29-1 and TRBJ1-1; no firm D call. The V end lost 0 bases, the J end lost 1 base, and 6 bases lay between the germline ends. In germline, CDR1 is SQVTM, CDR2 ANQGSEA. This CDR3 has 13 residues. The CDR3 sequence is CSVEDTGNTEAFF. In nucleotides, the CDR3 is TGCAGCGTTGAAGATACGGGGAACACTGAAGCTTTCTTT.

This clonotype has at least ten counts. The gene calls are TRBV29-1 and TRBJ1-1; TRBD1 agrees at 8 bases. The V gene end was trimmed by 7 bases and the J gene end by 1 base; junction bases not matched to a gene: 5. CDR3 length: 13 amino acids. Germline V lookup: CDR1 SQVTM, CDR2 ANQGSEA. CDR3 coding DNA: TGCAGCGCGACCGGGACAGGGAACACTGAAGCTTTCTTT. Translating gives CSATGTGNTEAFF.

The genes are TRBV20-1 and TRBJ2-2; TRBD2 matches 10 bases. The germline gives CDR1 DFQATT, CDR2 SNEGSKA (reference sequence). The CDR3 is 18 residues long. V lost 6 bases and J lost 3; bases outside the gene matches: 16. The CDR3 nucleotides are TGCAGTGCCCATCCTCCAGCGGGAGGGCCTCGTGACACCGGGGAGCTGTTTTTT. It is translated as CSAHPPAGGPRDTGELFF.

About this clonotype: Mismatch with germline at one junction end may stem from a read error. The V call is TRBV10-3, the J call TRBJ2-5; the D is unclear. CDR3 length: 13 residues. In germline, CDR1 is ENHRY, CDR2 SYGVKD. The CDR3 loop is CASSARLEETQYF. The DNA of the CDR3 is TGTGCCAGCAGTGCGAGGTTGGAAGAGACCCAGTACTTC.

This clonotype was counted a few times. This chain uses TRBV20-1 with TRBJ1-4; D not certain. V lost 6 bases and J lost 8, with 16 bases in between. The CDR3 consists of 13 residues. Germline-derived CDR1 and CDR2 are DFQATT and SNEGSKA (reference sequence). CDR3 DNA: TGCAGTGCCGGTCTTTCGGCGAGGGAAAAACTGTTTTTT. Translation gives CSAGLSAREKLFF.

The CDR3 coding sequence is TGTGCCAGCAGAAAGGGTTGGTACGAGCAGTACTTC. Translating it yields CASRKGWYEQYF. The V call is TRBV7-2, the J call TRBJ2-7; D not resolved. The CDR3 has 12 amino acids. Germline-derived CDR1 and CDR2 are SGHTA and FQGNSA. Deletions cut 6 bases from V and 4 bases from J, with 10 bases between.

The CDR3 DNA follows: TGCAGTGCTAGATCCGGACAGGGGCATCAGCCCCAGCATTTT. Residues: CSARSGQGHQPQHF. The J gene is TRBJ1-5, the V gene TRBV20-1; 9 nucleotides match TRBD1. The CDR3 has 14 residues. Germline CDR1 is DFQATT and CDR2 is SNEGSKA (reference sequence). Germline trimming cut 2 bases from V and 5 bases from J; bases unmatched to any gene: 4.

The chain combines TRBV19 with TRBJ2-7; D is ambiguous. Germline CDR1 LNHDA, CDR2 SQIVND (reference sequence). Trimming took 10 bases from V and 0 from J, leaving 13 bases between them. This CDR3 is 13 amino acids long. CDR3 residues: CATGPGGSYEQYF. The DNA of the CDR3 is TGTGCCACCGGGCCGGGCGGCTCCTACGAGCAGTACTTC.

This clonotype was observed a handful of times. The rearrangement joins TRBV12-3 or TRBV12-4 to TRBJ1-4; D remains ambiguous. V dropped 5 bases and J dropped 8 bases, with 12 bases sitting between them. The CDR3 sequence is 13 residues long. This chain's CDR3 is CASSPGRGEKLFF. CDR3 coding DNA: TGTGCCAGCAGTCCCGGACGAGGGGAAAAACTGTTTTTT.